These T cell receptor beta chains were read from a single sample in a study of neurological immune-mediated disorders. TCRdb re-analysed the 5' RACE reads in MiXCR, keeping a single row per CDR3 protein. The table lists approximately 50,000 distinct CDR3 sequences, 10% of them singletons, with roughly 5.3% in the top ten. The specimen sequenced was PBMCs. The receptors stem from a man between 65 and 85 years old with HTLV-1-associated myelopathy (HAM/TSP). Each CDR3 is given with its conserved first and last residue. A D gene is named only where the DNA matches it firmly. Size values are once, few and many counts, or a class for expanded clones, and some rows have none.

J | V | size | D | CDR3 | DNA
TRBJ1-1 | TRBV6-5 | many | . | CASSYSGRLNTEAFF | TGTGCCAGCAGTTACTCGGGCCGATTGAACACTGAAGCTTTCTTT
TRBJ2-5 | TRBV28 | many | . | CASSLGGRGETQYF | TGTGCCAGCAGTTTAGGAGGGAGGGGGGAGACCCAGTACTTC
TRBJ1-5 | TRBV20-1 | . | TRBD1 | CSARDGTDNRPQHF | TGCAGTGCTAGAGACGGGACAGACAATCGGCCCCAGCATTTT
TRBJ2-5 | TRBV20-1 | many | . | CSARDFGWAGATETQYF | TGCAGTGCTAGAGATTTCGGGTGGGCAGGGGCCACGGAGACCCAGTACTTC
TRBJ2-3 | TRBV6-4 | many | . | CASREKGDGTQYF | TGTGCCAGCAGGGAGAAGGGGGACGGTACGCAGTATTTT
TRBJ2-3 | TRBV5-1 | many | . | CASSFGLFTDTQYF | TGCGCCAGCAGCTTCGGGCTTTTCACAGATACGCAGTATTTT
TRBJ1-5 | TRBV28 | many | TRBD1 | CASKDRGTYSNQPQHF | TGTGCCAGCAAGGACAGGGGGACCTATAGCAATCAGCCCCAGCATTTT
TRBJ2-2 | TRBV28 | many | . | CAITEEGNTGELFF | TGTGCCATCACCGAAGAGGGGAACACCGGGGAGCTGTTTTTT
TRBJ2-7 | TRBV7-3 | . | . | CTSSLLTYNEQYF | TGTACCAGCAGCTTATTAACCTACAATGAGCAGTACTTC
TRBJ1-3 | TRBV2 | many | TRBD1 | CASSRPGQNSGNTIYF | TGTGCCAGCAGTAGACCGGGACAGAACTCTGGAAACACCATATATTTT
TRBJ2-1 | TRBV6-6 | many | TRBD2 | CASSYSGLAGQEQFF | TGTGCCAGCAGTTACTCGGGACTAGCGGGACAGGAGCAGTTCTTC
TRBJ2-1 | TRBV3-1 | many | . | CASSPTSSYNEQFF | TGTGCCAGCAGCCCGACTAGCTCCTACAATGAGCAGTTCTTC
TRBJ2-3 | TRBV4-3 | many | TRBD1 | CASSQRQGALDTQYF | TGCGCCAGCAGCCAACGACAGGGGGCATTAGATACGCAGTATTTT
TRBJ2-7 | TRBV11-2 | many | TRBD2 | CASSVDLRGGEEQYF | TGTGCCAGCAGCGTTGACCTACGGGGAGGGGAAGAGCAGTACTTC
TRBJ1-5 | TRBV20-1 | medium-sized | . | CSAREPRGAQPQHF | TGCAGTGCTAGAGAGCCCAGGGGCGCGCAGCCCCAGCATTTT
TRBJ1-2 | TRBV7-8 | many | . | CASSRSGRANYGYTF | TGTGCCAGCAGCCGCAGCGGCAGGGCAAACTATGGCTACACCTTC
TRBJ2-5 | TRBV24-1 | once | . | CATSDYSDGGKETQYF | TGTGCCACCAGTGATTACTCAGACGGCGGCAAAGAGACCCAGTACTTC
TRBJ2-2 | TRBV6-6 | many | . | CASTTGTGELFF | TGTGCCAGCACTACAGGGACCGGGGAGCTGTTTTTT
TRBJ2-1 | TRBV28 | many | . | CASSTSSYNEQFF | TGTGCCAGCAGCACTAGCTCCTACAATGAGCAGTTCTTC
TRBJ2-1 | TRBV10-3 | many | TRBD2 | CAILAGTSSDEQFF | TGTGCCATCCTTGCCGGGACTAGTAGCGATGAGCAGTTCTTC
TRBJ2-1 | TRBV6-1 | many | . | CASSDGGGSKEQFF | TGTGCCAGCAGTGATGGCGGCGGGTCCAAGGAGCAGTTCTTC
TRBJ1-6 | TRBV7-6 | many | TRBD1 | CASSRGQGSPLHF | TGTGCCAGCAGCCGAGGACAGGGTTCACCCCTCCACTTT
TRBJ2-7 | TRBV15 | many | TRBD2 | CATSRDLLGTTYEQYF | TGTGCCACCAGCAGAGATTTGCTGGGGACTACCTACGAGCAGTACTTC
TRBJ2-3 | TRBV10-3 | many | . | CAISVGGSTDTQYF | TGTGCCATCAGTGTGGGGGGCAGCACAGATACGCAGTATTTT
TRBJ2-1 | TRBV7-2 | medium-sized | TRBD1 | CASSRTGGQFF | TGTGCCAGCAGCCGAACAGGGGGGCAGTTCTTC
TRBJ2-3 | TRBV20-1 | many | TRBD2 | CSAPPAAGGGTDTQYF | TGCAGTGCCCCACCTGCCGCGGGGGGGGGCACAGATACGCAGTATTTT
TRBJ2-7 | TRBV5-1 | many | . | CASSLAAHEQYF | TGCGCCAGCAGCTTGGCCGCGCACGAGCAGTACTTC
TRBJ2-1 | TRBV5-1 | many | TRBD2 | CASSSSGRGGNEQFF | TGCGCCAGCAGCTCTAGCGGGAGGGGGGGAAATGAGCAGTTCTTC
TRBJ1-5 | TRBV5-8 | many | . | CASSLPGSNQPQHF | TGTGCCAGCAGCTTACCCGGGTCCAATCAGCCCCAGCATTTT
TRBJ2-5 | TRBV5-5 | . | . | CASSWSFGGQETQYF | TGTGCCAGCAGCTGGTCCTTTGGGGGCCAAGAGACCCAGTACTTC
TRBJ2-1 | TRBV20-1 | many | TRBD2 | CSASWTSGHNEQFF | TGCAGTGCTAGTTGGACTAGCGGACACAATGAGCAGTTCTTC
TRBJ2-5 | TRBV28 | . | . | CASSNWGETQYF | TGTGCCAGCAGCAATTGGGGGGAGACCCAGTACTTC
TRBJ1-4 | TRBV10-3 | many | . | CAIRRDQGGEKLFF | TGTGCCATCAGACGGGACCAAGGAGGTGAAAAACTGTTTTTT
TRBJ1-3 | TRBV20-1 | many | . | CSARVSLSGNTIYF | TGCAGTGCTAGAGTCAGCTTGTCTGGAAACACCATATATTTT
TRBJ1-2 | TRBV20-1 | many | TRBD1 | CSASGSSGQGALRNYGYTF | TGCAGTGCTAGTGGTTCGTCCGGACAGGGTGCGTTACGTAACTATGGCTACACCTTC
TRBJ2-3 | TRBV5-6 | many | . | CASSLASGLSTDTQYF | TGTGCCAGCAGCTTGGCCTCAGGCCTCAGCACAGATACGCAGTATTTT
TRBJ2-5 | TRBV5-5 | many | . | CASTLTSQATETQYF | TGTGCCAGCACCCTCACAAGCCAGGCCACAGAGACCCAGTACTTC
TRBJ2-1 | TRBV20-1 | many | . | CSAELYNEQFF | TGCAGTGCTGAACTATACAATGAGCAGTTCTTC
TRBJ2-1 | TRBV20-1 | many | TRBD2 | CSARDQRERRANEQFF | TGCAGTGCTAGAGATCAGCGGGAGAGAAGGGCTAATGAGCAGTTCTTC
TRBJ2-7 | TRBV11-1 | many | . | CASSLSQSIPYEQYF | TGTGCCAGCAGCTTAAGTCAGTCGATCCCGTACGAGCAGTACTTC
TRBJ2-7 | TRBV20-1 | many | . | CSAKSRLADYEQYF | TGCAGTGCAAAAAGCAGACTGGCTGACTACGAGCAGTACTTC
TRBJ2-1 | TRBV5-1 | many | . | CASSSGDRHNEQFF | TGCGCCAGCAGTAGCGGGGACAGGCACAATGAGCAGTTCTTC
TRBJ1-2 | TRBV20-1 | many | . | CSAETGPNNYGYTF | TGCAGTGCAGAGACCGGGCCGAATAACTATGGCTACACCTTC
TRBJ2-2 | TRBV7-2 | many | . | CASSFGSTGTGELFF | TGTGCCAGCAGCTTTGGGTCTACGGGGACCGGGGAGCTGTTTTTT
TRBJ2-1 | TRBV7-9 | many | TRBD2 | CASSLVGGKSYNEQFF | TGTGCCAGCAGCTTAGTGGGAGGGAAGTCCTACAATGAGCAGTTCTTC
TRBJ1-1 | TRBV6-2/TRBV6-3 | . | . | CASSYGGGRGTEAFF | TGTGCCAGCAGTTATGGGGGGGGGCGAGGCACTGAAGCTTTCTTT